This T cell receptor beta chain was retrieved from a study of blood T cell repertoires in COVID-19. About the study: From the United States, Italy and Spain came samples of acute and convalescent COVID-19.

Repertoires were generated with immunoSEQ multiplex PCR, while TCRdb's copy carries only in-frame clones and drops some. This sample carries hundreds of thousands of clones, nearly 90% of them seen once, and the ten largest clones take about 2.1%. The ends were cut back, 5 bases at V and 5 bases at J, with 13 bases in the middle. CDR1 is SGHTA and CDR2 is FQGNSA in the germline V gene. The CDR3 consists of 14 residues. The source of this sequence is a woman aged 18-30 years with acute COVID-19. The specimen sequenced was PBMCs or T cells enriched from blood (not recorded which). This chain links TRBV7-2 with TRBJ1-5; the D gene is possibly TRBD1 (6 bases). CDR3 region: CASSPGTPYQPQHF. The CDR3 DNA reads as TGTGCCAGCAGCCCGGGGACACCTTATCAGCCCCAGCATTTT.